A single sample gave rise to the 25 T cell receptor beta chains below, sequenced in a study of T cells after yellow fever vaccination. TCRdb used MiXCR to reprocess the 5' RACE reads, holding one entry per CDR3 protein. The sample has about 350,000 distinct CDR3 sequences, less than 9.5% seen once. The sequencing here drew on PBMCs, taken approximately 40 days after the first yellow fever vaccination. The receptors here all came from a man between 18 and 29 years old who received the YFV17D yellow fever vaccine.

The rearrangement links TRBV12-3 or TRBV12-4 to TRBJ1-2, with 9 bases lining up with TRBD1. With V trimmed by 2 bases and J by 2 bases, 3 bases remained unmatched. The CDR3 extends over 15 amino acids. CDR3 DNA: TGTGCCAGCAGTTTATTGGGACAGGGAAACTATGGCTACACCTTC. Translated: CASSLLGQGNYGYTF.

This CDR3 is CASSWRGGDTQYF. CDR3 coding DNA: TGTGCCAGCAGCTGGCGGGGGGGCGATACGCAGTATTTT. The chain is built from TRBV7-2 and TRBJ2-3; TRBD2 aligns across 9 bases. The J segment lost 6 bases and the V segment lost 4 bases, leaving 2 bases of the junction unmatched. This CDR3 has 13 amino acids. The germline gives CDR1 SGHTA, CDR2 FQGNSA.

The table lists this clonotype with a few counts. The V call is TRBV12-3 or TRBV12-4, the J call TRBJ2-5; no clear D. V lost 3 bases and J 4 bases, leaving 9 bases between the germline ends. CDR3 length: 13 residues. The CDR3 protein is CASSFGNGETQYF. The CDR3, as DNA: TGTGCCAGCAGTTTCGGCAACGGAGAGACCCAGTACTTC.

This clonotype showed up just once. The V call is TRBV5-4, the J call TRBJ2-5; a possible D gene is TRBD2 (6 bases). The V gene lost 0 bases and the J gene lost 5 bases, with 14 bases spanning the gap. The CDR3 runs 15 residues. The V gene's germline CDR1 is SGHNT and CDR2 YYREEE (reference sequence). Here the CDR3 DNA reads TGTGCCAGCAGCTTGGCAAGTGGGGGGTCGGAGACCCAGTACTTC. Amino acids: CASSLASGGSETQYF.

The chain couples TRBV7-9 to TRBJ2-2; 7 bases are a match to TRBD2. V lost 4 bases to trimming and J lost 4 bases; unmatched junction nucleotides: 9. This CDR3 has 16 residues. Germline V gene lookup returns CDR1 SEHNR and CDR2 FQNEAQ (reference sequence). CDR3 coding DNA: TGTGCCAGCAGCTCCCGAGGCCCGGGAGGCACCGGGGAGCTGTTTTTT. Translation gives CASSSRGPGGTGELFF.

This clonotype showed up just a few times. The chain is built from TRBV15 and TRBJ1-2; D is unclear. This CDR3 region has 15 residues. CDR1 LNHNV and CDR2 YYDKDF come from the germline V gene (reference sequence). Trimming cost V 3 bases and J 7 bases, with 18 bases left between them. The CDR3 loop is CATSSDLDGFPGYTF. Written as DNA, the CDR3 is TGTGCCACCAGCAGCGACTTAGACGGATTCCCTGGCTACACCTTC. Full variable domain (remainder filled in from reference TRBV15 and TRBJ1-2): DAMVIQNPRYQVTQFGKPVTLSCSQTLNHNVMYWYQQKSSQAPKLLFHYYDKDFNNEADTPDNFQSRRPNTSFCFLDIRSPGLGDTAMYLCATSSDLDGFPGYTFGSGTRLTVV.

This clonotype was counted a few times. The chain combines TRBV4-3 with TRBJ1-4, with D hard to call. Trimming took off 1 base at V and 8 bases at J, with 14 bases between the two ends. Germline CDR1 LGHNA, CDR2 YSLEER. The CDR3 is 15 residues long. The chain's CDR3 is CASSQAWGDQEKLFF. The DNA of the CDR3 is TGCGCCAGCAGCCAAGCTTGGGGAGACCAGGAAAAACTGTTTTTT.

There are a few counts of this clonotype. The V and J genes are TRBV18 and TRBJ2-7; 9 nucleotides match TRBD1. Germline CDR1 KGHSH, CDR2 LQKENI. Losses at the gene ends were 5 bases for V and 6 bases for J; bases not matched to a gene: 8. CDR3 length: 14 amino acids. The CDR3 sequence: CASSFRTGAGEQYF. The DNA for the CDR3 is TGTGCCAGCTCATTCCGGACAGGGGCCGGCGAGCAGTACTTC.

This clonotype was counted a few times. This rearrangement joins TRBV7-8 to TRBJ2-5; 12 positions agree with TRBD2. CDR1 is SGHVS and CDR2 is FQNEAQ in the germline V gene. V shed 10 bases, J shed 5 bases, and the junction held 8 bases outside the gene matches. The CDR3 runs 14 residues. CDR3 coding DNA: TGTGCCACTTCTCTAGCGGGGGGGCTGGAGACCCAGTACTTC. Protein product: CATSLAGGLETQYF.

This chain uses TRBV5-6 with TRBJ2-7; D call uncertain. CDR1 and CDR2 (germline): SGHDT, YYEEEE. The V end lost 3 bases, the J end lost 0 bases, and 10 bases lay between the germline ends. The CDR3 contains 14 residues. The CDR3 nucleotides are TGTGCCAGCAGCTCCCAATTTAGCTCCTACGAGCAGTACGTC. Translated: CASSSQFSSYEQYV.

This chain links TRBV6-5 with TRBJ1-5; D uncertain. Per germline, CDR1 MNHEY and CDR2 SVGAGI. The CDR3 is 14 residues long. The germline V and J ends were trimmed by 4 bases and 5 bases, with 12 bases remaining between them. CDR3 sequence (DNA): TGTGCCAGCAGTTGCAGTGGAGAAGATCAGCCCCAGCATTTT. This translates into CASSCSGEDQPQHF.

A remark on this clonotype: A much larger clone lies a single base off, so this may be a read error. Likely a read error: the CDR3 ends without its conserved phenylalanine or tryptophan. It is unclear where the CDR3 begins or ends on the DNA, so no DNA is shown, and the CDR3 is as TCRdb lists it. The J gene is TRBJ2-7, the V gene TRBV3-1; TRBD1, the table's D call, was not compared with the DNA. The germline V gene encodes CDR1 LGHDT and CDR2 YNNKEL (reference sequence). With termini counted, the CDR3 has 14 amino acids. CDR3 region: CASSQEGQYVGEYL.

This clonotype was counted a few times. The V gene is TRBV5-1, the J gene TRBJ1-2; possible D gene TRBD1, 6 bases. Deletions cut 4 bases from V and 5 bases from J, with 12 bases between. Germline values: CDR1 SGHRS, CDR2 YFSETQ. This CDR3 comprises 13 residues. CDR3 nucleotide sequence: TGCGCCAGCAGCGAGGACAGTTCTTATGGCTACACCTTC. It translates to CASSEDSSYGYTF. Combining the CDR3 with reference TRBV5-1 and TRBJ1-2 gives the whole variable domain KAGVTQTPRYLIKTRGQQVTLSCSPISGHRSVSWYQQTPGQGLQFLFEYFSETQRNKGNFPGRFSGRQFSNSRSEMNVSTLELGDSALYLCASSEDSSYGYTFGSGTRLTVV.

CDR3: CASSQGQGAGANVLTF. For the CDR3, the DNA is TGCGCCAGCAGCCAAGGACAGGGGGCTGGGGCCAACGTCCTGACTTTC. The chain joins TRBV4-3 to TRBJ2-6, with 9 bases identical to TRBD1. The CDR3 spans 16 residues. The V gene's germline CDR1 is LGHNA and CDR2 YSLEER. V shed 1 base and J 2 bases; nucleotides not matched to a gene: 0.

The rearrangement uses TRBV6-2 or TRBV6-3 and TRBJ2-3; D might be TRBD1 or TRBD2, each matching 6 bases. The length of the CDR3 is 13 residues. Germline CDR1 MNHEY, CDR2 SVGEGT. Deletions cut 7 bases from V and 13 bases from J, with 21 bases between. As DNA, the CDR3 is TGTGCCAGCACCCTCCTGCCGGGGGCTAGTAAGTATTTT. Translating it yields CASTLLPGASKYF.

The sample holds a few counts of this clonotype. The chain combines TRBV14 with TRBJ2-7; the D gene is possibly TRBD1 (5 bases). The CDR3 sequence is 16 residues long. V was trimmed by 0 bases and J by 4 bases, leaving 16 bases between them. CDR1 and CDR2 from the germline V gene are SGHDN and FVKESK. The CDR3: CASSQDLTDGFYEQYF. CDR3 coding DNA: TGTGCCAGCAGCCAAGATTTGACAGATGGGTTTTACGAGCAGTACTTC.

V gene TRBV6-5 combines with J gene TRBJ1-5; a possible D gene is TRBD1 (5 bases). V gave up 2 bases and J gave up 4 bases, with 6 bases separating them. The CDR3 has 13 amino acids. Germline V lookup: CDR1 MNHEY, CDR2 SVGAGI. The chain's CDR3 is CASSYGGNQPQHF. The DNA of the CDR3 is TGTGCCAGCAGTTACGGGGGAAATCAGCCCCAGCATTTT.

This chain links TRBV7-8 with TRBJ2-5; D perhaps matches TRBD1 (6 bases). Germline assignment: CDR1 SGHVS and CDR2 FQNEAQ. Between the trimmed V and J ends, which lost 5 bases and 1 base, there was a span of 14 bases. The CDR3 spans 15 residues. The CDR3 reads CASSPNGQLQETQYF. The CDR3 DNA is TGTGCCAGCAGCCCAAACGGACAGCTCCAAGAGACCCAGTACTTC.

Only a few counts were recorded for this clonotype. The chain is built from TRBV5-1 and TRBJ2-1; weak D call: TRBD1 (6 bases). This CDR3 has 16 amino acids. The germline gives CDR1 SGHRS, CDR2 YFSETQ. V was pared by 3 bases and J by 6 bases, with 19 bases between. The CDR3 DNA sequence: TGCGCCAGCAGCTCGCCGACCCCCCTAGGGGGCAATGAGCAGTTCTTC. Its translation: CASSSPTPLGGNEQFF.

This clonotype was observed a handful of times. The chain is built from TRBV24-1 and TRBJ2-5, with 9 nucleotides matching TRBD1. Germline V lookup: CDR1 KGHDR, CDR2 SFDVKD. V gave up 4 bases and J gave up 3 bases; unmatched junction bases: 2. The CDR3 contains 14 residues. Here the CDR3 DNA reads TGTGCCACCAGTGACACAGGGGGCGAAGAGACCCAGTACTTC. This codes for CATSDTGGEETQYF.

This chain links TRBV29-1 with TRBJ2-2, with D unresolved. The ends were cut back, 6 bases at V and 6 bases at J, with 8 bases in the middle. Germline V CDR1 and CDR2: SQVTM, ANQGSEA. The CDR3 runs to 11 residues. The CDR3 here is CSVENAGELFF. In nucleotides, the CDR3 is TGCAGCGTAGAAAATGCCGGGGAGCTGTTTTTT.

This chain connects TRBV7-2 to TRBJ1-2; 8 bases match TRBD1. The germline CDR1 and CDR2 sequences are SGHTA and FQGNSA. The CDR3 has 15 residues. After removal of 5 bases from V and 4 bases from J, the junction contained 9 bases not matched to a gene. The CDR3 DNA reads as TGTGCCAGCAGCCCCGGACAGGGTGACGCCTATGGCTACACCTTC. It is translated as CASSPGQGDAYGYTF.

This clonotype appeared a few times. The chain is built from TRBV6-1 and TRBJ1-5; D is undetermined. CDR3 length: 14 amino acids. The germline gives CDR1 MNHNS, CDR2 SASEGT. V shed 5 bases and J shed 2 bases, with 10 bases lying between them. The CDR3 is CASSRTAGNQPQHF. The CDR3 nucleotides read TGTGCCAGCAGTCGAACAGCAGGCAATCAGCCCCAGCATTTT.

There are a few counts of this clonotype. The rearrangement joins TRBV7-9 to TRBJ1-2, with a possible D match to TRBD1 (5 bases). The CDR3 is 13 amino acids. The V and J ends lost 6 bases and 2 bases respectively, with 10 bases between them. Germline CDR1 and CDR2: SEHNR and FQNEAQ (reference sequence). CDR3: CASRPRQNYGYTF. The CDR3 DNA is TGTGCCAGCAGACCCCGACAGAACTATGGCTACACCTTC.

The chain has TRBV20-1 and TRBJ2-1; TRBD2 aligns across 8 bases. V shed 1 base and J 1 base; nucleotides not matched to a gene: 3. This CDR3 spans 15 amino acids. In germline, CDR1 is DFQATT, CDR2 SNEGSKA (reference sequence). The CDR3: CSARGRGGSYNEQFF. The CDR3, as DNA: TGCAGTGCTAGAGGACGGGGGGGGTCCTACAATGAGCAGTTCTTC.